One and the same sample provided the 32 T cell receptor beta chains below, sequenced in a study of a mutant IDH1 vaccine in newly diagnosed glioma. These receptors' targets are unknown. Sample time point: week 11, during vaccination. All doses held 300 ug of mutant IDH1 20-mer peptide, with topical imiquimod. The table came from immunoSEQ multiplex PCR; TCRdb's copy has only in-frame clones and leaves some out. Altogether 110,000 or so clones are present, roughly 88% being singletons, with the ten largest covering under 0.8%. Specimen: PBMCs, collected from a glioma patient whose treatment included an IDH1 peptide vaccine. The receptor set was obtained from a woman aged 45-65 years with glioma.

The chain uses TRBV10-3 and TRBJ1-3; perhaps TRBD1 as D (6 bases). This CDR3 comprises 15 residues. The V and J ends lost 3 bases and 2 bases respectively, with 11 bases between them. Germline values: CDR1 ENHRY, CDR2 SYGVKD. The CDR3 DNA sequence: TGTGCCATCAGTGAAAGAGAGGGGGCTGGAAACACCATATATTTT. Translation: CAISEREGAGNTIYF.

V gene TRBV19 combines with J gene TRBJ2-7; the match to TRBD2 covers 8 bases. The CDR3 extends over 15 amino acids. V lost 5 bases to trimming and J lost 6 bases; unmatched junction nucleotides: 12. The germline V gene has CDR1 LNHDA and CDR2 SQIVND (reference sequence). CDR3 in amino acids: CASSSGAGAHSEQYF. In nucleotides, the CDR3 is TGTGCCAGTAGTTCTGGAGCGGGAGCTCACTCCGAGCAGTACTTC.

This chain uses TRBV11-2 with TRBJ2-7, with 8 bases lining up with TRBD1. The CDR3 contains 14 residues. J was trimmed by 2 bases and V by 4 bases; bases with no gene match: 4. The germline CDR1 and CDR2 sequences are SGHAT and FQNNGV. The DNA for the CDR3 is TGTGCCAGCAGCTCGGACAGGGTCCCCTACGAGCAGTACTTC. This sequence encodes CASSSDRVPYEQYF. The variable domain in full, completed from reference TRBV11-2 and TRBJ2-7, reads EAGVAQSPRYKIIEKRQSVAFWCNPISGHATLYWYQQILGQGPKLLIQFQNNGVVDDSQLPKDRFSAERLKGVDSTLKIQPAKLEDSAVYLCASSSDRVPYEQYFGPGTRLTVT.

The J gene is TRBJ2-7, the V gene TRBV6-5; D perhaps matches TRBD2 (6 bases). Deletions cut 3 bases from V and 5 bases from J, with 14 bases between. Germline values: CDR1 MNHEY, CDR2 SVGAGI. This CDR3 is built from 14 residues. CDR3 sequence: CASSYRDSSNEQYF. CDR3 bases: TGTGCCAGCAGTTATAGGGACTCATCCAACGAGCAGTACTTC.

The V call is TRBV27, the J call TRBJ1-6; D uncertain. From germline, CDR1 is MNHEY and CDR2 SMNVEV (reference sequence). The CDR3 extends over 15 amino acids. V was clipped by 2 bases and J by 5 bases, with 10 bases between them. This chain's CDR3 is CASSLGRRDNSPLHF. The CDR3 nucleotides read TGTGCCAGCAGTTTAGGGCGGCGTGATAATTCACCCCTCCACTTT.

This sequence joins TRBV5-1 and TRBJ1-3; D is uncertain. The length of the CDR3 is 16 residues. Germline loops: CDR1 SGHRS, CDR2 YFSETQ. Trimming removed 0 bases at V and 2 bases at J, with 12 bases between. Here the CDR3 DNA reads TGCGCCAGCAGCTTGGGAGGGATGGGAACTGGAAACACCATATATTTT. Translated, it gives CASSLGGMGTGNTIYF. Complete variable domain (other parts from reference TRBV5-1 and TRBJ1-3): KAGVTQTPRYLIKTRGQQVTLSCSPISGHRSVSWYQQTPGQGLQFLFEYFSETQRNKGNFPGRFSGRQFSNSRSEMNVSTLELGDSALYLCASSLGGMGTGNTIYFGEGSWLTVV.

This rearrangement joins TRBV5-1 to TRBJ2-1; D gene ambiguous. Trimming removed 4 bases at V and 7 bases at J, with 9 bases between. CDR3 size: 12 residues. Germline-derived CDR1 and CDR2 are SGHRS and YFSETQ. The CDR3 DNA reads as TGCGCCAGCAGCCCTCTAGAAAATGAGCAGTTCTTC. Its protein product is CASSPLENEQFF.

This chain links TRBV19 with TRBJ2-7; TRBD2 matches 11 bases. This CDR3 spans 15 amino acids. The V segment lost 4 bases and the J segment 1 base; nucleotides outside the gene matches: 3. Germline V gene data show CDR1 as LNHDA and CDR2 as SQIVND (reference sequence). In DNA, the CDR3 is TGTGCCAGTAGTAAAACTAGCGGGAGTTCCTACGAGCAGTACTTC. Its protein product is CASSKTSGSSYEQYF.

The chain couples TRBV6-5 to TRBJ2-3, with 7 bases fitting TRBD1. Germline loops: CDR1 MNHEY, CDR2 SVGAGI. The CDR3 is 14 amino acids. V lost 5 bases to trimming and J lost 2 bases; unmatched junction nucleotides: 4. For the CDR3, the DNA is TGTGCCAGCAGTGACGGACAGGCCACAGATACGCAGTATTTT. Translated: CASSDGQATDTQYF.

About this clone: The junction differs from germline at one of its ends, possibly a read error. The chain is built from TRBV28 and TRBJ2-2; the match to TRBD2 covers 8 bases. This CDR3 region has 15 residues. Germline CDR1 and CDR2: MDHEN and SYDVKM. CDR3 coding DNA: TGTGCCAGCAGTTTCAGCGGGAGTGGCACCGGGGGGCTGTTTTTT. It is translated as CASSFSGSGTGGLFF.

The V call is TRBV28, the J call TRBJ2-7; D is ambiguous. The V gene's germline CDR1 is MDHEN and CDR2 SYDVKM. There are 15 residues in the CDR3. Trimming removed 2 bases at V and 5 bases at J, with 16 bases between. CDR3: CASSLTETSVDEQYF. CDR3 coding DNA: TGTGCCAGCAGTTTAACAGAAACCTCGGTGGACGAGCAGTACTTC.

This clone was recorded once. J is TRBJ1-5 and V is TRBV4-2, with a weak D call TRBD1 (6 bases). Germline-derived CDR1 and CDR2 are LGHNA and YNFKEQ. V gave up 0 bases and J gave up 4 bases, with 16 bases separating them. The CDR3 is 17 residues long. The DNA for the CDR3 is TGTGCCAGCAGCCAAGATATAGGGGGACGGGGGAATCAGCCCCAGCATTTT. It is translated as CASSQDIGGRGNQPQHF.

The chain employs TRBV7-9 and TRBJ2-5; TRBD1 aligns across 7 bases. CDR3 size: 14 residues. V lost 5 bases, J lost 2 bases, and 5 bases stayed unmatched. Germline CDR1 and CDR2: SEHNR and FQNEAQ (reference sequence). CDR3 in amino acids: CASSPGQAQETQYF. The CDR3 coding sequence is TGTGCCAGCAGCCCCGGACAGGCACAAGAGACCCAGTACTTC.

The chain recombines TRBV10-3 with TRBJ2-1, with D tentatively TRBD2 (6 bases). The CDR3 has 15 residues. V dropped 6 bases and J dropped 1 base, with 13 bases sitting between them. Germline CDR1 and CDR2: ENHRY and SYGVKD. CDR3 coding DNA: TGTGCCATCAGAGCGGGCCTCCTTTCCTACAATGAGCAGTTCTTC. The encoded protein is CAIRAGLLSYNEQFF.

V and J are TRBV5-6 and TRBJ2-7; possibly TRBD1 for D (5 bases). The germline V gene has CDR1 SGHDT and CDR2 YYEEEE. Trimming pared 0 bases from V and 1 base from J, leaving 5 bases between. This CDR3 has 13 residues. CDR3 DNA sequence: TGTGCCAGCAGCTTGGACAGGTCCTACGAGCAGTACTTC. It encodes CASSLDRSYEQYF.

The chain uses TRBV5-4 and TRBJ2-3, with D tentatively TRBD1 (5 bases). This CDR3 contains 14 residues. Germline loops: CDR1 SGHNT, CDR2 YYREEE (reference sequence). The V end lost 2 bases, the J end lost 0 bases, and 7 bases lay between the germline ends. The CDR3, as DNA: TGTGCCAGCAGCTTTAGGGGAAGCACAGATACGCAGTATTTT. The encoded protein is CASSFRGSTDTQYF.

The chain employs TRBV28 and TRBJ1-1, with TRBD1 as a possible D gene (6 bases). The CDR3 covers 15 residues. V gave up 8 bases and J gave up 4 bases, with 20 bases separating them. Germline V gene data show CDR1 as MDHEN and CDR2 as SYDVKM. CDR3 loop: CASRGQGRPSTEAFF. The CDR3 coding sequence is TGTGCCAGCCGAGGGCAGGGGCGACCGTCCACTGAAGCTTTCTTT.

V gene TRBV11-3 combines with J gene TRBJ2-1; perhaps TRBD2 as D (6 bases). The germline V gene has CDR1 SGHNT and CDR2 YENEEA. V lost 4 bases to trimming and J lost 8 bases, with 12 bases between them. The CDR3 covers 13 residues. CDR3 coding DNA: TGTGCCAGCAGCTCCTTAGCGGACCATGAGCAGTTCTTC. This codes for CASSSLADHEQFF.

The rearrangement links TRBV11-2 to TRBJ2-2; D is ambiguous. The length of the CDR3 is 12 residues. V was clipped by 6 bases and J by 9 bases, with 11 bases between them. In germline, CDR1 is SGHAT, CDR2 FQNNGV. CDR3 residues: CASRIYSRELFF. As DNA, the CDR3 is TGTGCCAGCAGAATTTACTCCCGGGAGCTGTTTTTT.

The chain has TRBV4-1 and TRBJ2-7; TRBD1 aligns across 9 bases. Germline V gives CDR1 MGHRA, CDR2 YSYEKL. Unmatched junction bases numbered 13, after V lost 4 bases and J lost 6 bases. The CDR3 loop spans 16 amino acids. The CDR3 DNA sequence: TGCGCCAGCAGCCTCAGAAGGGGACAGGGTAATTCCGAGCAGTACTTC. Its translation: CASSLRRGQGNSEQYF.

The chain employs TRBV6-5 and TRBJ2-1, with TRBD2 identical over 9 bases. The CDR3 loop spans 15 amino acids. J was trimmed by 5 bases and V by 0 bases; bases with no gene match: 2. Germline CDR1 and CDR2: MNHEY and SVGAGI. The CDR3 spells CASSYSSGRHNEQFF. The CDR3 nucleotides are TGTGCCAGCAGTTACTCGAGCGGGAGGCACAATGAGCAGTTCTTC.

The J gene is TRBJ2-2, the V gene TRBV7-2; 8 bases match TRBD1. CDR1 is SGHTA and CDR2 is FQGNSA in the germline V gene. Trimming at V came to 8 bases and at J to 5 bases, leaving 7 bases not matched to a gene. There are 14 residues in the CDR3. CDR3 DNA: TGTGCCAGCTCACAGGGGGAAAAAACCGGGGAGCTGTTTTTT. Residues: CASSQGEKTGELFF. Looking up the rest from reference TRBV7-2 and TRBJ2-2 gives the full variable domain: GAGVSQSPSNKVTEKGKDVELRCDPISGHTALYWYRQSLGQGLEFLIYFQGNSAPDKSGLPSDRFSAERTGGSVSTLTIQRTQQEDSAVYLCASSQGEKTGELFFGEGSRLTVL.

CDR3 bases: TGTGCCAGCAGCTTAGATTGGGTCGGCTACACCTTC. Translating gives CASSLDWVGYTF. This chain connects TRBV7-2 to TRBJ1-2; no clear D gene. The V gene lost 1 base and the J gene lost 8 bases, with 8 bases spanning the gap. The CDR3 has 12 amino acids. CDR1 and CDR2 (germline): SGHTA, FQGNSA.

The chain employs TRBV2 and TRBJ1-1; no clear D gene. Deletions cut 0 bases from V and 7 bases from J, with 9 bases between. CDR3 length equals 13 residues. Germline CDR1 and CDR2: SNHLY and FYNNEI. The CDR3 spells CASSEASGIEAFF. For the CDR3, the DNA is TGTGCCAGCAGTGAAGCTAGCGGGATTGAAGCTTTCTTT. Combining the CDR3 with reference TRBV2 and TRBJ1-1 gives the whole variable domain EPEVTQTPSHQVTQMGQEVILRCVPISNHLYFYWYRQILGQKVEFLVSFYNNEISEKSEIFDDQFSVERPDGSNFTLKIRSTKLEDSAMYFCASSEASGIEAFFGQGTRLTVV.

The chain carries TRBV7-9 and TRBJ2-1, with D perhaps matching TRBD2 (6 bases). V lost 7 bases and J lost 7, with 11 bases in between. In germline, CDR1 is SEHNR, CDR2 FQNEAQ (reference sequence). The CDR3 spans 12 residues. CDR3 sequence (DNA): TGTGCCAGCATCCTTGCGGGGAATGAGCAGTTCTTC. Translating gives CASILAGNEQFF.

This chain links TRBV7-8 with TRBJ1-5; no clear D gene. Germline V lookup: CDR1 SGHVS, CDR2 FQNEAQ. The CDR3 extends over 16 amino acids. V lost 3 bases and J 1 base, leaving 13 bases between the germline ends. As DNA, the CDR3 is TGTGCCAGCAGCTTTCCGGCCCAGAGGAGCAATCAGCCCCAGCATTTT. It yields the protein CASSFPAQRSNQPQHF.

The gene calls are TRBV6-5 and TRBJ2-2; D unresolved. Germline V CDR1 and CDR2: MNHEY, SVGAGI. The V end lost 4 bases, the J end lost 3 bases, and 3 bases lay between the germline ends. The CDR3 runs 12 residues. The CDR3 DNA reads as TGTGCCAGCAGTTTTGACACCGGGGAGCTGTTTTTT. Its translation is CASSFDTGELFF.

This chain joins TRBV25-1 and TRBJ2-7; TRBD1 matches at 7 bases. Losses at the gene ends were 0 bases for V and 3 bases for J; bases not matched to a gene: 11. The CDR3 extends over 17 amino acids. Germline V gene lookup returns CDR1 MGHDK and CDR2 SYGVNS. CDR3 sequence: CASSEYPIQGVIYEQYF. CDR3 nucleotide sequence: TGTGCCAGCAGTGAATACCCGATCCAGGGGGTGATCTACGAGCAGTACTTC.

This chain connects TRBV28 to TRBJ2-1; TRBD1 matches at 10 bases. The length of the CDR3 is 16 residues. The germline CDR1 and CDR2 sequences are MDHEN and SYDVKM. Unmatched junction bases numbered 12, after V lost 4 bases and J lost 9 bases. The DNA for the CDR3 is TGTGCCAGCAGTTACCTCGACAGGGGGCTCCCGATTGAGCAGTTCTTC. Protein sequence: CASSYLDRGLPIEQFF.

The chain has TRBV28 and TRBJ1-5, with D possibly TRBD1 on 5 matching bases. V was shortened by 7 bases and J by 4 bases, with 14 bases between the two germline ends. This CDR3 is 14 amino acids long. Germline lookup yields CDR1 MDHEN and CDR2 SYDVKM. For the CDR3, the DNA is TGTGCCAGCACCCCTGGGGGAGGGAATCAGCCCCAGCATTTT. It is translated as CASTPGGGNQPQHF.

The V and J genes are TRBV27 and TRBJ2-7; 7 bases line up with TRBD2. V trimming: 7 bases; J trimming: 2 bases; junction bases outside the gene matches: 8. This CDR3 comprises 14 residues. The germline V gene encodes CDR1 MNHEY and CDR2 SMNVEV (reference sequence). The CDR3 here is CASKLAGATYEQYF. The CDR3, as DNA: TGTGCCAGCAAGCTCGCGGGAGCCACCTACGAGCAGTACTTC.

V is TRBV2 and J is TRBJ1-1; D call uncertain. The CDR3 is 12 amino acids. The germline V gene encodes CDR1 SNHLY and CDR2 FYNNEI. V was shortened by 7 bases and J by 0 bases, with 6 bases between the two germline ends. The CDR3 region has the DNA TGTGCCAGCACTAGTATGAACACTGAAGCTTTCTTT. Amino acid sequence: CASTSMNTEAFF.